The 29 T cell receptor beta chains reported below all come from one sample, sequenced in a study of T cells in Graves' hyperthyroidism and ophthalmopathy. Amplification targeted TCR beta CDR3 regions from RNA transcripts. The TCR CDR3 was amplified in a first-round RT-PCR using the HTBI primer set. MiXCR, run by TCRdb on the multiplex PCR reads, gives a single entry per CDR3 protein. The sample has over 500,000 distinct CDR3 sequences, around 43% seen once; the top ten hold 35% to 50%. Material: peripheral blood or thyroid tissue (not recorded which). These receptors came from an adult woman with Graves' disease, either hyperthyroidism or ophthalmopathy (not recorded which).

This clonotype was recorded at least ten times. V usage is TRBV12-3 or TRBV12-4 and J usage is TRBJ1-1; weak D call: TRBD1 (6 bases). The CDR3 runs to 13 residues. V was pared by 6 bases and J by 1 base, with 9 bases between. CDR3 sequence (DNA): TGTGCCAGCAGAGAACAGGGGAACACTGAAGCTTTCTTT. Translated, it gives CASREQGNTEAFF.

The V and J genes are TRBV10-3 and TRBJ1-1, with 7 bases identical to TRBD1. CDR1 and CDR2 from the germline V gene are ENHRY and SYGVKD. With V trimmed by 3 bases and J by 2 bases, 15 bases remained unmatched. The CDR3 sequence is 18 residues long. CDR3 region: CAISDHSGTVEGNTEAFF. The CDR3 nucleotides read TGTGCCATCAGTGACCACTCAGGGACAGTCGAAGGAAACACTGAAGCTTTCTTT.

Regarding this clonotype: One junction end disagrees with the germline gene, perhaps due to a read error. This sequence joins TRBV7-3 and TRBJ1-6; TRBD1 agrees at 7 bases. Germline CDR1 SGHTA, CDR2 FQGTGA. The CDR3 contains 13 residues. The CDR3 here is CASSINSGTALHF. The CDR3 DNA sequence: TGCGCCAGCAGCATCAACTCCGGGACAGCTCTCCACTTT.

Points on this clonotype: A much bigger clone sits one base away, suggesting this may be a read error. Here the CDR3 omits its conserved ending phenylalanine or tryptophan, so a read error is the likely source. The V call is TRBV5-4, the J call TRBJ2-2, with 10 bases that match TRBD1. J lost 3 bases, V lost 4 bases, and 3 bases had no gene match. The CDR3 loop spans 15 amino acids. Germline assignment: CDR1 SGHNT and CDR2 YYREEE (reference sequence). CDR3 bases: TGTGCCAGCAGCACCGGGACAGGGGACACCGGGGAGCTGTTTTTG. This codes for CASSTGTGDTGELFL.

This rearrangement joins TRBV10-3 to TRBJ2-5, with a possible D match to TRBD2 (6 bases). This CDR3 spans 13 amino acids. CDR1 and CDR2 (germline): ENHRY, SYGVKD. Trimming took 4 bases from V and 4 from J, leaving 10 bases between them. As DNA, the CDR3 is TGTGCCATCAGTGGCGGGGTGGCAGAGACCCAGTACTTC. It specifies CAISGGVAETQYF.

V gene TRBV29-1 combines with J gene TRBJ2-1, with D possibly TRBD2 on 6 matching bases. Germline CDR1 reads SQVTM; CDR2 reads ANQGSEA. The CDR3 is 12 amino acids. The V end was cut by 4 bases, the J end by 6 bases, with 10 bases between. CDR3 in amino acids: CSVVEGFNEQFF. The CDR3 DNA is TGCAGCGTTGTGGAGGGGTTCAATGAGCAGTTCTTC.

This clonotype was seen at least ten times. CDR3 coding DNA: TGCAGCGTTGGTTCACCCGGGGAGCTGTTTTTT. Protein sequence: CSVGSPGELFF. The chain uses TRBV29-1 and TRBJ2-2; D gene unclear. Deletions cut 4 bases from V and 6 bases from J, with 6 bases between. CDR3 size: 11 residues. Germline CDR1 is SQVTM and CDR2 is ANQGSEA.

This clonotype showed up just a few times. The rearrangement joins TRBV29-1 to TRBJ2-7, with 7 bases matching TRBD2. CDR3 length: 14 amino acids. Losses at the gene ends were 1 base for V and 6 bases for J; bases not matched to a gene: 9. CDR1 is SQVTM and CDR2 is ANQGSEA in the germline V gene. CDR3 nucleotide sequence: TGCAGCGTTGAAGCGGGGAGGGAGGGTCTCGAGCAGTACTTC. It yields the protein CSVEAGREGLEQYF.

The rearrangement links TRBV12-3 or TRBV12-4 to TRBJ1-1, with 8 bases lining up with TRBD1. This CDR3 spans 15 amino acids. With V trimmed by 6 bases and J by 1 base, 7 bases remained unmatched. This CDR3 reads CASRPNTGGNTEAFF. CDR3 bases: TGTGCCAGCAGACCCAATACAGGGGGGAACACTGAAGCTTTCTTT.

The chain uses TRBV2 and TRBJ2-2; maybe TRBD1 (5 bases). Germline CDR1 and CDR2: SNHLY and FYNNEI. The CDR3 is 14 amino acids. V was trimmed by 4 bases and J by 3 bases, leaving 9 bases between them. The CDR3 sequence is CASSADSHTGELFF. CDR3 DNA: TGTGCCAGCAGTGCCGACAGCCACACCGGGGAGCTGTTTTTT. Using reference TRBV2 and TRBJ2-2 for the parts outside the CDR3, the full variable domain is EPEVTQTPSHQVTQMGQEVILRCVPISNHLYFYWYRQILGQKVEFLVSFYNNEISEKSEIFDDQFSVERPDGSNFTLKIRSTKLEDSAMYFCASSADSHTGELFFGEGSRLTVL.

As to this clonotype: The conserved closing phenylalanine or tryptophan is absent in this CDR3, likely reflecting a read error. The DNA is omitted, as the CDR3 cannot be located on it reliably, and the CDR3 follows TCRdb's listing. V gene TRBV7-9 combines with J gene TRBJ1-5; the table calls TRBD1, which could not be checked here. The CDR3 numbers 15 amino acids, ends counted. Germline V gene lookup returns CDR1 SEHNR and CDR2 FQNEAQ (reference sequence). The CDR3 loop reads CASRSTGVDNQPQQP.

The genes are TRBV5-1 and TRBJ2-2; 9 nucleotides match TRBD2. J was trimmed by 2 bases and V by 5 bases; bases with no gene match: 7. Germline V CDR1 and CDR2: SGHRS, YFSETQ. The CDR3 extends over 16 amino acids. The CDR3 DNA reads as TGCGCCAGCAGACCCCAACTAGCGGGCAACACCGGGGAGCTGTTTTTT. Translation gives CASRPQLAGNTGELFF.

This chain connects TRBV2 to TRBJ1-2; 10 bases fit TRBD1. This CDR3 is built from 15 residues. The germline V gene encodes CDR1 SNHLY and CDR2 FYNNEI. V gave up 4 bases and J gave up 8 bases; unmatched junction bases: 10. CDR3 DNA: TGTGCCAGCAGTGGCCCAAGACAGGGGGCAGACGGCTACACCTTC. Amino acid sequence: CASSGPRQGADGYTF.

The chain links TRBV10-3 to TRBJ2-5, with a possible D match to TRBD1 (6 bases). The length of the CDR3 is 13 residues. Germline V gives CDR1 ENHRY, CDR2 SYGVKD. The ends were cut back, 7 bases at V and 2 bases at J, with 11 bases in the middle. This CDR3 is CAITRDIQETQYF. CDR3 DNA: TGTGCCATCACTCGGGACATTCAAGAGACCCAGTACTTC.

A note on this clonotype: Mismatch with germline at one junction end may stem from a read error. The genes are TRBV6-5 and TRBJ1-4, with D perhaps matching TRBD1 (5 bases). The CDR3 is made up of 15 amino acids. Germline V gene data show CDR1 as MNHEY and CDR2 as SVGAGI. The CDR3 DNA is TGTGCCATCAGTTACTCGGGGGGAGTTGGTGAAAAACTGTTTTTT. This encodes CAISYSGGVGEKLFF.

This clonotype came up many times. The CDR3 DNA follows: TGTGCCAGCAGCCCAAGCGGGAACTCCTACGAGCAGTACTTC. Amino acids: CASSPSGNSYEQYF. The rearrangement links TRBV7-3 to TRBJ2-7; 7 bases are a match to TRBD2. CDR1 and CDR2 from the germline V gene are SGHTA and FQGTGA. This CDR3 is built from 14 residues. Germline trimming cut 5 bases from V and 0 bases from J; bases unmatched to any gene: 4. Complete variable domain (other parts from reference TRBV7-3 and TRBJ2-7): GAGVSQTPSNKVTEKGKYVELRCDPISGHTALYWYRQSLGQGPEFLIYFQGTGAADDSGLPNDRFFAVRPEGSVSTLKIQRTERGDSAVYLCASSPSGNSYEQYFGPGTRLTVT.

This clonotype was seen more than once but under ten times. The chain recombines TRBV7-9 with TRBJ1-1, with unresolved D. This CDR3 spans 17 amino acids. Per the germline V gene, CDR1 is SEHNR and CDR2 is FQNEAQ (reference sequence). Trimming removed 1 base at V and 2 bases at J, with 17 bases between. Written as DNA, the CDR3 is TGTGCCAGCAGCTTAGGAGTTCCGTACGGGCCTAACACTGAAGCTTTCTTT. As protein: CASSLGVPYGPNTEAFF.

This chain joins TRBV9 and TRBJ1-1, with TRBD1 matching 10 bases. The CDR3 loop spans 15 amino acids. Germline lookup yields CDR1 SGDLS and CDR2 YYNGEE. V shed 4 bases and J 3 bases; nucleotides not matched to a gene: 6. This CDR3 reads CASSSGQGTYTEAFF. The CDR3 bases are TGTGCCAGCAGCTCGGGACAGGGGACGTACACTGAAGCTTTCTTT.

This clonotype occurred a few times. J is TRBJ1-2 and V is TRBV2; D remains ambiguous. This CDR3 has 14 amino acids. CDR1 and CDR2 (germline): SNHLY, FYNNEI. V was pared by 11 bases and J by 5 bases, with 21 bases between. CDR3 DNA: TGTGCCGGAACTCGGGCCCTGCTTCAGTATGGCTACACCTTC. It codes for CAGTRALLQYGYTF.

This clonotype has ten or more counts. The CDR3 DNA reads as TGTGCCAGCAGCATCTACACAGGGGGCAATCAGCCCCAGCATTTT. Its protein product is CASSIYTGGNQPQHF. This chain uses TRBV5-5 with TRBJ1-5, with 7 positions matching TRBD1. V trimming: 4 bases; J trimming: 2 bases; junction bases outside the gene matches: 6. The CDR3 consists of 15 residues. Germline-derived CDR1 and CDR2 are SGHKS and YYEKEE (reference sequence).

The chain couples TRBV12-3 or TRBV12-4 to TRBJ1-2; D might be TRBD1 (5 bases). With 3 bases removed from V and 8 bases from J, the gap between germline ends came to 19 bases. CDR3 length: 15 amino acids. CDR3 loop: CASSLVQGLGWGYTF. CDR3 sequence (DNA): TGTGCCAGCAGTTTGGTCCAGGGACTCGGTTGGGGCTACACCTTC.

The chain links TRBV12-3 or TRBV12-4 to TRBJ2-7; D gene uncertain. The CDR3 spans 11 residues. With 5 bases removed from V and 5 bases from J, the gap between germline ends came to 7 bases. CDR3 residues: CASSQMHEQYF. CDR3 sequence (DNA): TGTGCCAGCAGTCAGATGCACGAGCAGTACTTC.

The rearrangement uses TRBV11-2 and TRBJ2-7; a weak D match, TRBD2 (6 bases). V was cut by 5 bases and J by 2 bases, with 22 bases left in between. Per germline, CDR1 SGHAT and CDR2 FQNNGV. The CDR3 contains 17 residues. The CDR3 DNA sequence: TGTGCCAGCAGCCAAGAAGTCGGGGGTTCGTTTACCTACGAGCAGTACTTC. Encoded protein: CASSQEVGGSFTYEQYF.

In its sample, this clonotype was seen a few times. Given a much more abundant clone one base away, this may be a read error. The V gene is TRBV7-9, the J gene TRBJ1-3, with TRBD1 matching over 7 bases. The CDR3 runs to 14 residues. CDR1 SEHNR and CDR2 FQNEAQ come from the germline V gene (reference sequence). The V gene end was trimmed by 5 bases and the J gene end by 8 bases; junction bases not matched to a gene: 9. CDR3 coding DNA: TGTGCCAGCAGCCACCGGGACAGTCGAGACACCATATATTTT. Its translation: CASSHRDSRDTIYF. The full variable domain, its missing parts supplied by reference TRBV7-9 and TRBJ1-3, is DTGVSQNPRHKITKRGQNVTFRCDPISEHNRLYWYRQTLGQGPEFLTYFQNEAQLEKSRLLSDRFSAERPKGSFSTLEIQRTEQGDSAMYLCASSHRDSRDTIYFGEGSWLTVV.

In this sample, this clonotype turned up many times. The chain uses TRBV6-5 and TRBJ1-5; D is perhaps TRBD1 (5 bases). Germline V gene data show CDR1 as MNHEY and CDR2 as SVGAGI. The CDR3 has 18 amino acids. V lost 1 base and J 7 bases, leaving 23 bases between the germline ends. CDR3 coding DNA: TGTGCCAGCAGTTACTGGTTGCTGGGGGAACGGGTGAAGCAGCCCCAGCATTTT. Protein product: CASSYWLLGERVKQPQHF.

Only a few counts were recorded for this clonotype. An end of the junction differs from the germline gene, which may be a read error. The genes are TRBV2 and TRBJ2-7; D gene unclear. The CDR3 consists of 14 residues. Germline loops: CDR1 SNHLY, CDR2 FYNNEI. The CDR3 sequence: CASSEAGSPGEQCF. CDR3 DNA sequence: TGTGCCAGCAGTGAAGCGGGATCCCCCGGCGAGCAGTGCTTC.

The genes are TRBV6-1 and TRBJ2-5; a possible D gene is TRBD1 (5 bases). CDR1 MNHNS and CDR2 SASEGT come from the germline V gene. The CDR3 is 16 residues long. V gave up 6 bases and J gave up 5 bases, with 22 bases separating them. The CDR3 region has the DNA TGTGCCAGCAGCTTGGCAGGGTTTGGCCTTTGGGAGACCCAGTACTTC. It specifies CASSLAGFGLWETQYF.

This chain connects TRBV29-1 to TRBJ2-7; perhaps TRBD1 as D (5 bases). Germline assignment: CDR1 SQVTM and CDR2 ANQGSEA. The CDR3 totals 13 residues. The V end was cut by 1 base, the J end by 5 bases, with 12 bases between. In DNA, the CDR3 is TGCAGCGTTGAAGGGACAACCCTGAACGAGCAGTACTTC. Translated: CSVEGTTLNEQYF.

In nucleotides, the CDR3 is TGCAGTGGTTCCGGACACCAAGAGACCCAGTACTTC. Protein product: CSGSGHQETQYF. The J gene is TRBJ2-5, the V gene TRBV20-1, with D unresolved. The V end lost 7 bases, the J end lost 0 bases, and 9 bases lay between the germline ends. This CDR3 is 12 amino acids long. Germline CDR1 is DFQATT and CDR2 is SNEGSKA (reference sequence).